This T cell receptor (beta chain) was identified during a study of spatial heterogeneity in lung cancer. Findings and limits, study-wide: Ubiquitous, expanded tumor-derived TCRs were more frequently observed in blood at resection than at follow-up.

This clonotype was observed at least ten times. Its antigen is as yet unknown. Germline lookup yields CDR1 SQVTM and CDR2 ANQGSEA. The ends were cut back, 0 bases at V and 12 bases at J, with 11 bases in the middle. CDR3 length: 11 residues. Every individual TCR cDNA molecule carried its own unique molecular identifier, which allowed correction of PCR and sequencing errors. TCRdb called the 5' RACE reads again in MiXCR, with one record for every CDR3 protein. The sample holds roughly 23,000 distinct CDR3 sequences, about 4.5% seen once. As for time point: sample taken at primary tumor resection. Whole RNA was taken from tumor, nontumor lung or frozen PBMC; it was then sequenced unsorted.

The receptor comes from a male donor with early-stage non-small cell lung cancer. The J gene is TRBJ1-2, the V gene TRBV29-1; D gene unclear. Specimen: PBMCs, collected at surgery. The CDR3 loop is CSVEDHGSHTF. CDR3 sequence (DNA): TGCAGCGTTGAAGATCATGGCAGCCACACCTTC.